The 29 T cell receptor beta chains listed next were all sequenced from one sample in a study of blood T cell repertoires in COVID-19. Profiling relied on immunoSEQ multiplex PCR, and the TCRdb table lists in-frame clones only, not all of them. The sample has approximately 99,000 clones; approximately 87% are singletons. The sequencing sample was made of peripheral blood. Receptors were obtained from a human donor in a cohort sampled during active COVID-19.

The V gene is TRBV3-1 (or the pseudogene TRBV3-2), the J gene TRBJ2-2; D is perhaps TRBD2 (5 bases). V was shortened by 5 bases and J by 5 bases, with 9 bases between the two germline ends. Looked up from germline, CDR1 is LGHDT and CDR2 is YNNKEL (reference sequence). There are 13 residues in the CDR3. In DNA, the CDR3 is TGTGCCAGCAGCATGGACTGGACCGGGGAGCTGTTTTTT. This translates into CASSMDWTGELFF.

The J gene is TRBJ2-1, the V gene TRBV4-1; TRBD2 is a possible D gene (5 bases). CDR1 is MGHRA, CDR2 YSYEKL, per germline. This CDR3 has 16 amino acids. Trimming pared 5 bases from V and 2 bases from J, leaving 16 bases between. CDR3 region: CASSSRGSIAYNEQFF. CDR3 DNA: TGCGCCAGCAGCTCTCGAGGGAGTATCGCCTACAATGAGCAGTTCTTC.

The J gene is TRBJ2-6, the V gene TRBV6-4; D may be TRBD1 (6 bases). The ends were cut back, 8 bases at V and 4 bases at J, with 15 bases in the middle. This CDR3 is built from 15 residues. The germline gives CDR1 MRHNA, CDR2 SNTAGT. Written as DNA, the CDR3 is TGTGCCAGCTCCGAGGCAGGGGCCGGGGCCAACGTCCTGACTTTC. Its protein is CASSEAGAGANVLTF.

The CDR3 DNA sequence: TGCGCCAGCAGCCAAGATATTTATTCAGAGCGGGAGCTAGTAACAGATACGCAGTATTTT. Translating gives CASSQDIYSERELVTDTQYF. J is TRBJ2-3 and V is TRBV4-1; 8 nucleotides align to TRBD2. The CDR3 is 20 amino acids. Germline CDR1 reads MGHRA; CDR2 reads YSYEKL. V lost 0 bases to trimming and J lost 3 bases; unmatched junction nucleotides: 17.

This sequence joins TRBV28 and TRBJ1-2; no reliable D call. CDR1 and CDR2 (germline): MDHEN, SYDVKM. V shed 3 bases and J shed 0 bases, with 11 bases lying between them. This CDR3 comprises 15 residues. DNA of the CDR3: TGTGCCAGCAGTTTTTTGGGCCGTGCTAACTATGGCTACACCTTC. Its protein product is CASSFLGRANYGYTF.

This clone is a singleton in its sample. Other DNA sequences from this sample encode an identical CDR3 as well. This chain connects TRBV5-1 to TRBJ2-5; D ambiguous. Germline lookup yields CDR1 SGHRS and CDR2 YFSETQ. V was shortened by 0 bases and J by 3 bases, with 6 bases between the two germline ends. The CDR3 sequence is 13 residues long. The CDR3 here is CASSLGREETQYF. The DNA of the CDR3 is TGCGCCAGCAGCTTGGGGAGAGAAGAGACCCAGTACTTC.

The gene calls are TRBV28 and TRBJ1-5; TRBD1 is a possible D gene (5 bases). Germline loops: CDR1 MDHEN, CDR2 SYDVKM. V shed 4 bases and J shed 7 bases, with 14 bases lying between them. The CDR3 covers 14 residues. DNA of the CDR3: TGTGCCAGCAGTTCTTATACAGGTGAACAGCCCCAGCATTTT. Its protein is CASSSYTGEQPQHF. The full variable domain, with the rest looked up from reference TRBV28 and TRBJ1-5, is DVKVTQSSRYLVKRTGEKVFLECVQDMDHENMFWYRQDPGLGLRLIYFSYDVKMKEKGDIPEGYSVSREKKERFSLILESASTNQTSMYLCASSSYTGEQPQHFGDGTRLSIL.

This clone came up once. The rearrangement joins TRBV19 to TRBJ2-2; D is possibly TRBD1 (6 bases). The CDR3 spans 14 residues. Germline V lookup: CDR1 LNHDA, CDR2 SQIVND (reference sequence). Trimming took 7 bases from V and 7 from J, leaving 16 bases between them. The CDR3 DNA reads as TGTGCCAGTAAAAATTCGTGGGGACACGGGGAGCTGTTTTTT. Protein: CASKNSWGHGELFF.

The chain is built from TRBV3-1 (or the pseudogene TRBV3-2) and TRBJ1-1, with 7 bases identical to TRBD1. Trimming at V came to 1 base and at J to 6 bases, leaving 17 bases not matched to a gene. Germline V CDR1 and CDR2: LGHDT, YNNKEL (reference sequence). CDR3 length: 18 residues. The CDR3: CASSQVRSSGGFNAEAFF. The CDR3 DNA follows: TGTGCCAGCAGCCAAGTTCGGTCGTCAGGGGGTTTTAACGCTGAAGCTTTCTTT.

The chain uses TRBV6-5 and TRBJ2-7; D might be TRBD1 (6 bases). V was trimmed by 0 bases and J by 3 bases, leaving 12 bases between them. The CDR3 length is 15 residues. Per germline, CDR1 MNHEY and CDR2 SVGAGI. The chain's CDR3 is CASSYSAGAVYEQYF. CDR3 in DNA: TGTGCCAGCAGTTACTCAGCAGGGGCGGTCTACGAGCAGTACTTC.

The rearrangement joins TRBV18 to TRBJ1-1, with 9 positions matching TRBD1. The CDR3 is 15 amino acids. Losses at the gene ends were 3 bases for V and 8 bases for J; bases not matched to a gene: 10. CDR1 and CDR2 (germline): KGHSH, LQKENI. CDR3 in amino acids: CASSPVDRGTIEAFF. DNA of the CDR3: TGTGCCAGCTCACCTGTGGACAGGGGAACTATCGAAGCTTTCTTT.

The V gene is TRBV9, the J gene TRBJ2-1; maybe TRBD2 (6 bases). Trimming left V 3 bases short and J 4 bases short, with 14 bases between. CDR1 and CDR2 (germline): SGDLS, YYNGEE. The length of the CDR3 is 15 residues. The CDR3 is CASSAGGSGYNEQFF. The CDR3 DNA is TGTGCCAGCAGCGCCGGGGGTAGCGGATACAATGAGCAGTTCTTC.

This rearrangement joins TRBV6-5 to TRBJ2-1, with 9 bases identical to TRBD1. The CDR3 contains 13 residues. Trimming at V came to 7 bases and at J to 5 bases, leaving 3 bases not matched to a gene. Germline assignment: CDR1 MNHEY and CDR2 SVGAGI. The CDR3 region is CASTGQGNNEQFF. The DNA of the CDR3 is TGTGCCAGCACGGGACAGGGTAACAATGAGCAGTTCTTC.

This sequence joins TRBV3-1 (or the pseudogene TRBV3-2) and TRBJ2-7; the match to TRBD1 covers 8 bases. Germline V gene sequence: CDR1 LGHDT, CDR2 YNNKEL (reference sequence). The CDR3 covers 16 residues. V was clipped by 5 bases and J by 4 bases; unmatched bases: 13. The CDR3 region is CASSSYRQGASYEQYF. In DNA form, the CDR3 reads TGTGCCAGCAGCTCTTACCGGCAGGGGGCGTCATACGAGCAGTACTTC.

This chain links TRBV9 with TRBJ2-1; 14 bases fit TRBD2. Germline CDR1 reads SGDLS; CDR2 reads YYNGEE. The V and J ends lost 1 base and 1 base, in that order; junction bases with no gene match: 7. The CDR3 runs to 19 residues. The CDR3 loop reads CASSVSGGLAGVSYNEQFF. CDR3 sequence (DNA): TGTGCCAGCAGCGTAAGCGGGGGACTAGCGGGAGTTTCCTACAATGAGCAGTTCTTC.

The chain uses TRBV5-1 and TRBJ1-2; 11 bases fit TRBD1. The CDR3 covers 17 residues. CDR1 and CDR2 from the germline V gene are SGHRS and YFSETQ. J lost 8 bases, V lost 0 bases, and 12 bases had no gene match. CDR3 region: CASSLARGTGGAGGYTF. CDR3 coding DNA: TGCGCCAGCAGCTTGGCCCGAGGGACAGGGGGTGCCGGGGGCTACACCTTC.

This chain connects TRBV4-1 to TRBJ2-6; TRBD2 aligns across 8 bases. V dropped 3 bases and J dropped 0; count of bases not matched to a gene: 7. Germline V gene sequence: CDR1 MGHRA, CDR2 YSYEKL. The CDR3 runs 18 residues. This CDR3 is CASSHDGGAPSGANVLTF. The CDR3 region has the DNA TGCGCCAGCAGCCATGACGGGGGGGCCCCCTCTGGGGCCAACGTCCTGACTTTC.

The DNA for the CDR3 is TGTGCCAGCAGCCAAAGTGGTGGAGGGCAGTACTTC. This gives the protein CASSQSGGGQYF. The chain combines TRBV16 with TRBJ2-7; the D gene is possibly TRBD2 (5 bases). This CDR3 is built from 12 residues. V lost 2 bases, J lost 9 bases, and 11 bases lay in between. Germline V lookup: CDR1 KGHSY, CDR2 FQNENV.

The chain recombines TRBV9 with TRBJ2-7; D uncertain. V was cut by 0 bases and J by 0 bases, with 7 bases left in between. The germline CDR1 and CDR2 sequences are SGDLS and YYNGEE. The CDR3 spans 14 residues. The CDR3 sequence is CASSVDYSSYEQYF. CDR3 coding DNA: TGTGCCAGCAGCGTAGATTACAGCTCCTACGAGCAGTACTTC.

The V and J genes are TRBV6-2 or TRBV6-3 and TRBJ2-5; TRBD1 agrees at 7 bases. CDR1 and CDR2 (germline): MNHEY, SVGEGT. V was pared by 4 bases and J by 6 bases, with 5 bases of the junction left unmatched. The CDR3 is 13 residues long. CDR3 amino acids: CASSSDRFQTQYF. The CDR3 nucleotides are TGTGCCAGCAGTTCGGACAGGTTTCAGACCCAGTACTTC.

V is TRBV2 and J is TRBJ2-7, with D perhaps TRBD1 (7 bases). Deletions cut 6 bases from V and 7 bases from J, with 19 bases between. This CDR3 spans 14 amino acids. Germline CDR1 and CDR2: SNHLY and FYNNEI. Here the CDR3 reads CASSRQGGTSEQYF. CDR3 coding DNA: TGTGCCAGCAGCCGACAGGGAGGTACGAGTGAGCAGTACTTC.

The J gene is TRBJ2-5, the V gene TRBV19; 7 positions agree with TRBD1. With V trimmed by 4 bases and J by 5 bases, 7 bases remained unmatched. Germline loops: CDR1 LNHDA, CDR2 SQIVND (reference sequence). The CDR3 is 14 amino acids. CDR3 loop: CASSTTGTAETQYF. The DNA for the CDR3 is TGTGCCAGTAGTACCACCGGGACAGCCGAGACCCAGTACTTC.

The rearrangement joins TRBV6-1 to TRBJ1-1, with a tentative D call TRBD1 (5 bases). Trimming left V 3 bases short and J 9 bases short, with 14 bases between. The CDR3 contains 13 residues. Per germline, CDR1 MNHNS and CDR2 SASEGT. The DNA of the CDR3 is TGTGCCAGCAGTGAGACCCGGGGGGGGAAAGCTTTCTTT. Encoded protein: CASSETRGGKAFF.

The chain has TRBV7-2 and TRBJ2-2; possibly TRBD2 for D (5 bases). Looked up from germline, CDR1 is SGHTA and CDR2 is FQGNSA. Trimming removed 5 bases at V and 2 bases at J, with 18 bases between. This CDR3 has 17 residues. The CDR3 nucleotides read TGTGCCAGCAGCCAGACATTTAACGGAGGAAACACCGGGGAGCTGTTTTTT. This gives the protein CASSQTFNGGNTGELFF.

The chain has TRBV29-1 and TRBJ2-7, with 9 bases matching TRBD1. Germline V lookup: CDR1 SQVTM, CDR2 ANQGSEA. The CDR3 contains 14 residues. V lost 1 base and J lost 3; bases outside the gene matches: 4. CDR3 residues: CSVEATGGSYEQYF. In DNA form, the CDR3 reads TGCAGCGTTGAAGCGACAGGGGGAAGCTACGAGCAGTACTTC.

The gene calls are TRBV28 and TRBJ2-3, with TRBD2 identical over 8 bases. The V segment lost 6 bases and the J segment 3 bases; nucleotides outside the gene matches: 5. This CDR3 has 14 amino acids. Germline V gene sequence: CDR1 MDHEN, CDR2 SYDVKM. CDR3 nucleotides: TGTGCCAGCAGCCTCGGGAGGGGGACAGATACGCAGTATTTT. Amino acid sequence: CASSLGRGTDTQYF.

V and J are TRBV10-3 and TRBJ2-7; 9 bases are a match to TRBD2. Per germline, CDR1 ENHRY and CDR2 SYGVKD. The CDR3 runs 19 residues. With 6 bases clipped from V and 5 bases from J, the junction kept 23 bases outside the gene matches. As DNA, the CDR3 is TGTGCCATCAGCAGCCCTAAGTGGGTAGCGGGAGTGCTATCCCACGAGCAGTACTTC. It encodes CAISSPKWVAGVLSHEQYF.

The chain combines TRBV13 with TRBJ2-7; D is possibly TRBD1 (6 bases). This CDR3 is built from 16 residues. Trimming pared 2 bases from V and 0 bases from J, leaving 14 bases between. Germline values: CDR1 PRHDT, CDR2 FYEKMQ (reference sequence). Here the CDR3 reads CASSLYRDLNSYEQYF. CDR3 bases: TGTGCCAGCAGCTTATACAGGGACCTGAACTCCTACGAGCAGTACTTC.

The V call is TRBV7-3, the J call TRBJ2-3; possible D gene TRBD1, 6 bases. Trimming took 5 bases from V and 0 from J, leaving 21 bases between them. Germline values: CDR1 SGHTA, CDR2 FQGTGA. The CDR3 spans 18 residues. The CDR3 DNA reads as TGTGCCAGCAGCCCCCAGGGGTTGGGGCATACTAGCACAGATACGCAGTATTTT. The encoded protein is CASSPQGLGHTSTDTQYF. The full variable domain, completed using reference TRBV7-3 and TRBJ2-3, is GAGVSQTPSNKVTEKGKYVELRCDPISGHTALYWYRQSLGQGPEFLIYFQGTGAADDSGLPNDRFFAVRPEGSVSTLKIQRTERGDSAVYLCASSPQGLGHTSTDTQYFGPGTRLTVL.